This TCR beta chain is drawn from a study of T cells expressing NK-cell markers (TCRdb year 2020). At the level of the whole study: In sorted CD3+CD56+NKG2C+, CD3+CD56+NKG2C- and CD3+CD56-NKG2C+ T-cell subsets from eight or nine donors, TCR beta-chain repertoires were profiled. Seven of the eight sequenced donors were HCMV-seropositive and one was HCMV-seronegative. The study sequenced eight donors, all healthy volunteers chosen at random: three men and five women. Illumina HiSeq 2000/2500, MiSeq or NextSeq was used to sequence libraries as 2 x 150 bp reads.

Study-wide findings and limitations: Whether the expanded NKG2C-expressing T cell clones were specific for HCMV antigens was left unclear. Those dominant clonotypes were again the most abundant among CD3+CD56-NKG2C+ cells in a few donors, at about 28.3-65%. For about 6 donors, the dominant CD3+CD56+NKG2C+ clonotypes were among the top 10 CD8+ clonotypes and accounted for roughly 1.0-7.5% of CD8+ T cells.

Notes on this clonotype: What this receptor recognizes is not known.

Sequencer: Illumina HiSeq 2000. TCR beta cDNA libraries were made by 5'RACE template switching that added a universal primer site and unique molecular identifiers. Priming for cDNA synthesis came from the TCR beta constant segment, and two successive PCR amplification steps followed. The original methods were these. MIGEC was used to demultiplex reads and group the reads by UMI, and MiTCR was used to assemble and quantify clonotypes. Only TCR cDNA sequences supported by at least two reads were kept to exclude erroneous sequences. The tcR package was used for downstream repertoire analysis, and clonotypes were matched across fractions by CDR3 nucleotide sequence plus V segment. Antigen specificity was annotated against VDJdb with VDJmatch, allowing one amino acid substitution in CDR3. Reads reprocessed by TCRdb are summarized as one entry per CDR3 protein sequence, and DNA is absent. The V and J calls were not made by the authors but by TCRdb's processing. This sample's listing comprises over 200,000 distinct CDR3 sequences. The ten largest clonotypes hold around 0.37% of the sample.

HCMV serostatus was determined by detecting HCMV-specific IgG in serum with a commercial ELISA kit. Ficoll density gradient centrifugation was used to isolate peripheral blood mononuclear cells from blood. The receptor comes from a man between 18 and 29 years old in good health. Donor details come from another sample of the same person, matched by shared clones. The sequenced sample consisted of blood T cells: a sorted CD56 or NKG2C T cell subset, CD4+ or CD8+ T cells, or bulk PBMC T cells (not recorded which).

CDR3 protein: CSTQISNYGYTF. The sequence is built from TRBV29-1 and TRBJ1-2. The CDR3, cysteine through phenylalanine, is 12 amino acids long. DNA is not on record. CDR1 SQVTM and CDR2 ANQGSEA were looked up in the germline V gene.